This TCR beta chain was sequenced during a study of T-cell memory formation after mild COVID-19. The study's findings and limits: Chiefly within CM and EM were the contracting CD4+ clones; CD8+ ones were within EMRA. Clones that shrank (day 15 to 85) were balanced CD4/CD8, whereas later expanders leaned CD4+.

Ten or more counts support this clonotype. Antigen unknown. Researchers used 5'RACE with constant-segment primers to make TCR alpha and TCR beta cDNA libraries that carry sample barcodes and UMIs. TCRdb passed the 5' RACE reads through MiXCR, listing each CDR3 protein once. The table includes 250,000 to 350,000 distinct CDR3 sequences, roughly 17% detected once. Trimming cost V 5 bases and J 6 bases, with 14 bases left between them. Germline CDR1 reads SGHNT; CDR2 reads YENEEA. This CDR3 contains 14 residues. Sequenced sample: PBMCs or a T cell subset sorted from them (not recorded which). V is TRBV11-3 and J is TRBJ2-1; D unclear. The TCR comes from a man aged 18 to 29 who had mild COVID-19 (a few samples of this study predate the infection). Cell type and time point are not known. DNA of the CDR3: TGTGCCAGCAGCCCCCCCGGTCTTTCCAATGAGCAGTTCTTC. Translated: CASSPPGLSNEQFF.